The 12 T cell receptor beta chains presented below share a single source sample, sequenced in a study of CD8 T cells in ankylosing spondylitis. The study's findings and limits: A TCR beta motif made of roughly eight highly homologous variants seemed typical of ankylosing spondylitis blood.

No antigens are known for them. Using its own MiXCR run on the 5' RACE reads, TCRdb lists one record per CDR3 protein. The sample holds about 440,000 distinct CDR3 sequences, 17% seen once. Sequencing was performed on blood, either unsorted or a sorted T cell fraction (not recorded which). The receptors derive from a male donor with ankylosing spondylitis.

This clonotype has at least ten counts. The gene calls are TRBV12-3 or TRBV12-4 and TRBJ1-3; D not resolved. The CDR3 is 14 amino acids. V lost 5 bases, J lost 0 bases, and 8 bases lay in between. The CDR3 sequence: CASSKAASGNTIYF. CDR3 coding DNA: TGTGCCAGCAGTAAGGCCGCCTCTGGAAACACCATATATTTT.

The gene calls are TRBV15 and TRBJ1-3; D remains ambiguous. This CDR3 has 15 residues. Germline values: CDR1 LNHNV, CDR2 YYDKDF (reference sequence). Trimming shortened V by 1 base and J by 0 bases, and 7 bases separated the two germline ends. CDR3 sequence: CATSRVVGSGNTIYF. The DNA of the CDR3 is TGTGCCACCAGCAGAGTGGTGGGCTCTGGAAACACCATATATTTT.

The V and J genes are TRBV9 and TRBJ2-3; 12 bases line up with TRBD2. The CDR3 has 19 residues. CDR1 is SGDLS, CDR2 YYNGEE, per germline. With 4 bases clipped from V and 0 bases from J, the junction kept 12 bases outside the gene matches. The CDR3 here is CASSPRLAGVTKSTDTQYF. DNA for the CDR3: TGTGCCAGCAGCCCGCGACTAGCGGGGGTCACCAAAAGCACAGATACGCAGTATTTT.

The chain is built from TRBV12-3 or TRBV12-4 and TRBJ2-5; D is uncertain. This CDR3 comprises 12 residues. V was trimmed by 6 bases and J by 5 bases, leaving 10 bases between them. CDR3 protein: CASSRSTETQYF. CDR3 nucleotide sequence: TGTGCCAGCAGCAGATCCACGGAGACCCAGTACTTC.

This clonotype has a count of ten or more. In DNA form, the CDR3 reads TGTGCCAGCAGCTTGGGATCAGGTGCTAATGAAAAACTGTTTTTT. Amino acid sequence: CASSLGSGANEKLFF. V is TRBV5-5 and J is TRBJ1-4; D gene unclear. The CDR3 runs to 15 residues. Germline V gene data show CDR1 as SGHKS and CDR2 as YYEKEE (reference sequence). V was pared by 0 bases and J by 3 bases, with 9 bases between.

The chain uses TRBV4-1 and TRBJ2-5, with TRBD2 matching 9 bases. The CDR3 covers 16 residues. Trimming took 0 bases from V and 5 from J; bases not matched to a gene: 7. Germline CDR1 is MGHRA and CDR2 is YSYEKL. The CDR3 protein is CASSQDLRGGRETQYF. Here the CDR3 DNA reads TGCGCCAGCAGCCAAGATTTGCGGGGGGGCAGGGAGACCCAGTACTTC.

The chain carries TRBV12-3 or TRBV12-4 and TRBJ2-5; 9 nucleotides line up with TRBD2. This CDR3 is 15 amino acids long. V was pared by 5 bases and J by 2 bases, with 6 bases of the junction left unmatched. This CDR3 is CASSPNSGRQETQYF. CDR3 bases: TGTGCCAGCAGTCCCAACAGCGGGAGGCAAGAGACCCAGTACTTC.

This clonotype was detected many times. CDR3 nucleotide sequence: TGTGCCAGCAGCTCCCGGGCACAAAGCTCCTACGAGCAGTACTTC. It translates to CASSSRAQSSYEQYF. This chain links TRBV5-5 with TRBJ2-7; D remains ambiguous. Trimming removed 3 bases at V and 0 bases at J, with 13 bases between. Per the germline V gene, CDR1 is SGHKS and CDR2 is YYEKEE (reference sequence). CDR3 length: 15 amino acids.

This clonotype has just a few counts. The gene calls are TRBV18 and TRBJ2-1; 12 nucleotides match TRBD2. Germline CDR1 KGHSH, CDR2 LQKENI. The CDR3 runs 16 residues. V was clipped by 3 bases and J by 6 bases; unmatched bases: 6. The CDR3 is CASSPPTSGSVNEQFF. As DNA, the CDR3 is TGTGCCAGCTCACCCCCGACTAGCGGGAGTGTCAATGAGCAGTTCTTC.

This clonotype has a handful of counts. J is TRBJ2-1 and V is TRBV15; D possibly corresponds to TRBD1 (6 bases). Germline CDR1 LNHNV, CDR2 YYDKDF (reference sequence). This CDR3 spans 14 amino acids. The V gene lost 3 bases and the J gene lost 5 bases, with 11 bases spanning the gap. This CDR3 is CATSRPQGNNEQFF. CDR3 coding DNA: TGTGCCACCAGCAGGCCTCAGGGGAACAATGAGCAGTTCTTC.

This clonotype was seen a handful of times. DNA of the CDR3: TGTGCCAGCAGTGGACAGAGCTTTAACTATGGCTACACCTTC. As protein: CASSGQSFNYGYTF. J is TRBJ1-2 and V is TRBV6-1; maybe TRBD1 (5 bases). The CDR3 is 14 residues long. CDR1 and CDR2 (germline): MNHNS, SASEGT. V was trimmed by 4 bases and J by 1 base, leaving 10 bases between them.

This clonotype was detected only a few times. The chain carries TRBV5-1 and TRBJ1-1, with 7 nucleotides matching TRBD1. This CDR3 spans 15 amino acids. Germline CDR1 and CDR2: SGHRS and YFSETQ. V lost 5 bases and J lost 0; bases outside the gene matches: 7. The CDR3 sequence is CASRKGDSMNTEAFF. The DNA for the CDR3 is TGCGCCAGCAGGAAAGGGGACAGCATGAACACTGAAGCTTTCTTT.